These 5 T cell receptor beta chains came from one sample sequenced in a study of regulatory T cells in long-lasting Graves disease. Library construction for TCR beta used iRepertoire HTBI primers and Arm-PCR of CDR3 regions. TCRdb re-called the multiplex PCR reads with MiXCR, one entry per CDR3 protein. This table holds about 290,000 distinct CDR3 sequences, roughly a fifth found once. Sample time point: persistent/refractory GD, antithyroid drugs over 5 years with positive TRAb. Following extraction of RNA from PBMCs, that RNA was used to make the TCR library. Sequencing used peripheral blood mononuclear cells (PBMCs), obtained when the disease was refractory, from a patient treated with antithyroid drugs. These receptor sequences come from a female donor with Graves disease.

Only a few counts were recorded for this clonotype. Given a much more abundant clone one base away, this may be a read error. V usage is TRBV28 and J usage is TRBJ2-7; D might be TRBD2 (6 bases). This CDR3 is 14 amino acids long. Per the germline V gene, CDR1 is MDHEN and CDR2 is SYDVKM. The CDR3 DNA sequence: TGTGCCAGCAGTTTGCGCGGGACCCCCTACAAGCAGTACTTC. This gives the protein CASSLRGTPYKQYF.

There are a few counts of this clonotype. This chain joins TRBV19 and TRBJ1-1; tentative D call: TRBD1 (5 bases). Trimming stripped 7 bases from V and 1 base from J, with 10 bases between. CDR1 is LNHDA, CDR2 SQIVND, per germline (reference sequence). The CDR3 runs to 13 residues. The CDR3, as DNA: TGTGCCAGTAAGGGGACGAGGAACACTGAAGCTTTCTTT. Translated, it gives CASKGTRNTEAFF.

Many counts were recorded for this clonotype. This chain connects TRBV28 to TRBJ1-6; the match to TRBD1 covers 11 bases. CDR3 size: 16 residues. J was trimmed by 4 bases and V by 6 bases; bases with no gene match: 5. CDR1 MDHEN and CDR2 SYDVKM come from the germline V gene. For the CDR3, the DNA is TGTGCCAGCAGGTCGGGACAGGGGGATTATAATTCACCCCTCCACTTT. Amino acid sequence: CASRSGQGDYNSPLHF.

This clonotype was detected ten times or more. The chain joins TRBV2 to TRBJ2-4, with D possibly being TRBD1 or TRBD2 (5 bases each). V dropped 6 bases and J dropped 0 bases, with 12 bases sitting between them. The CDR3 is made up of 15 amino acids. Germline CDR1 is SNHLY and CDR2 is FYNNEI. The CDR3 sequence: CASRGENLAKNIQYF. In DNA, the CDR3 is TGTGCCAGCAGGGGGGAGAACCTAGCCAAAAACATTCAGTACTTC. The variable domain in full, completed from reference TRBV2 and TRBJ2-4, reads EPEVTQTPSHQVTQMGQEVILRCVPISNHLYFYWYRQILGQKVEFLVSFYNNEISEKSEIFDDQFSVERPDGSNFTLKIRSTKLEDSAMYFCASRGENLAKNIQYFGAGTRLSVL.

This rearrangement joins TRBV20-1 to TRBJ2-7; 7 nucleotides align to TRBD1. Trimming at V came to 6 bases and at J to 5 bases, leaving 10 bases not matched to a gene. The CDR3 runs 13 residues. Per germline, CDR1 DFQATT and CDR2 SNEGSKA (reference sequence). The CDR3 region has the DNA TGCAGTGCGGACCGAGACAGGGTCGACGAGCAGTACTTC. The encoded protein is CSADRDRVDEQYF.